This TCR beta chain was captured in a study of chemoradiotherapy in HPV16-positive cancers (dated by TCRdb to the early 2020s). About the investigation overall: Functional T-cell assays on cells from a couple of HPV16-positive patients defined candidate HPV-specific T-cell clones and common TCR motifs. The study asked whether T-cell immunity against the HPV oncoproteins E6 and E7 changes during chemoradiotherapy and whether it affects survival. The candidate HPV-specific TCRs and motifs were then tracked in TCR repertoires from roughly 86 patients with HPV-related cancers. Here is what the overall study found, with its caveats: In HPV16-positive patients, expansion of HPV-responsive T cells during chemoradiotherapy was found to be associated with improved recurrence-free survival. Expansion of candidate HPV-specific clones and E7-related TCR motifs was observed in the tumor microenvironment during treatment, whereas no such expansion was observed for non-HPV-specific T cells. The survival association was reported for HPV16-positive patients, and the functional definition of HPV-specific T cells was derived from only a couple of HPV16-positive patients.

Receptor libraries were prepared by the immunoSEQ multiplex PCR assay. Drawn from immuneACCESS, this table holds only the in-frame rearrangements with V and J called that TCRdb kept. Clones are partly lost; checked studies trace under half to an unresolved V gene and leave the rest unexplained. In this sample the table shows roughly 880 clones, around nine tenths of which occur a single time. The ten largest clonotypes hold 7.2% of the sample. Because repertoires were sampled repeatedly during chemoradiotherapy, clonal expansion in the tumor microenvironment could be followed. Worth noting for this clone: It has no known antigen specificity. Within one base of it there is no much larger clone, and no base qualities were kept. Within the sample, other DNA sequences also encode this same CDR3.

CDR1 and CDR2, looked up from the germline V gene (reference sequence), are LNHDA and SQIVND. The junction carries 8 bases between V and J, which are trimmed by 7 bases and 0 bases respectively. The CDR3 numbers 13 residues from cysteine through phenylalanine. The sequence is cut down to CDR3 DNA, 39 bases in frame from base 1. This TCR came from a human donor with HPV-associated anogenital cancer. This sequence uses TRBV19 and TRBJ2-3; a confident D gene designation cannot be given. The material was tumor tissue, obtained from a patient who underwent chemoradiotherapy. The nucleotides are TGTGCCAGTATGAAAGCTAGCACAGATACGCAGTATTTT. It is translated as CASMKASTDTQYF.